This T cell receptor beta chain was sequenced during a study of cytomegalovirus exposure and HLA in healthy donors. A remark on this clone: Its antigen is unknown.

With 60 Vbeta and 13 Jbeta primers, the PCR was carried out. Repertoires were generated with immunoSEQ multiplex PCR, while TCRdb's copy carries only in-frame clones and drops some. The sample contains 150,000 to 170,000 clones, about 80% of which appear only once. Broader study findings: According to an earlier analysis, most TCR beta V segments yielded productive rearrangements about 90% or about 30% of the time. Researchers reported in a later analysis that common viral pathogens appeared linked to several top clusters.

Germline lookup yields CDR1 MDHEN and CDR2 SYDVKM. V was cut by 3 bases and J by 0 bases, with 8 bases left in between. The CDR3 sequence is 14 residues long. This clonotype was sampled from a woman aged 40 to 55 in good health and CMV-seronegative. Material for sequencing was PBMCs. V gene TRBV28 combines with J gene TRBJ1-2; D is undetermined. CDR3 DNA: TGTGCCAGCAGTTTCGGTCAGGCTAACTATGGCTACACCTTC. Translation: CASSFGQANYGYTF.